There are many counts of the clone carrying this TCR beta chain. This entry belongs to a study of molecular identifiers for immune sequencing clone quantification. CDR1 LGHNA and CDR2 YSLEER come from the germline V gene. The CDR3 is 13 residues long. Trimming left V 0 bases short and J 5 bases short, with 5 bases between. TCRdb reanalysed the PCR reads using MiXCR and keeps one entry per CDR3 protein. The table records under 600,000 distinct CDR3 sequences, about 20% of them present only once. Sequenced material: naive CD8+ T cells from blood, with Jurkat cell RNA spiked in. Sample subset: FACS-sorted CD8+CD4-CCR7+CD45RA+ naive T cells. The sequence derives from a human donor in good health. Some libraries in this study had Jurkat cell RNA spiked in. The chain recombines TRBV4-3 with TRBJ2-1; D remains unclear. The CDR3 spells CASSQDGHNEQFF. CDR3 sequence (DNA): TGCGCCAGCAGCCAAGACGGGCACAATGAGCAGTTCTTC.